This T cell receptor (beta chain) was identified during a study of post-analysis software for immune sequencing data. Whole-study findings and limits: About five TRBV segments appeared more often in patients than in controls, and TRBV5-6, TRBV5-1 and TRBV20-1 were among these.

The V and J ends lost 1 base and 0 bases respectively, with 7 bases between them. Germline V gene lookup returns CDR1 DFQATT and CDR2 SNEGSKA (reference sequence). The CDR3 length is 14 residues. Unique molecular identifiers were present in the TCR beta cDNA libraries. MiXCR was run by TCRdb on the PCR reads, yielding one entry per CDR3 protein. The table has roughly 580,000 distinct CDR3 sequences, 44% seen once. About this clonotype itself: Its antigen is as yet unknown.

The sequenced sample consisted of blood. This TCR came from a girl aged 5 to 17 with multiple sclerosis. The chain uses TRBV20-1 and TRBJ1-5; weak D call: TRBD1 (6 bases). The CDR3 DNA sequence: TGCAGTGCTAGAGTCAGGGGTAGCAATCAGCCCCAGCATTTT. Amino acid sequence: CSARVRGSNQPQHF.